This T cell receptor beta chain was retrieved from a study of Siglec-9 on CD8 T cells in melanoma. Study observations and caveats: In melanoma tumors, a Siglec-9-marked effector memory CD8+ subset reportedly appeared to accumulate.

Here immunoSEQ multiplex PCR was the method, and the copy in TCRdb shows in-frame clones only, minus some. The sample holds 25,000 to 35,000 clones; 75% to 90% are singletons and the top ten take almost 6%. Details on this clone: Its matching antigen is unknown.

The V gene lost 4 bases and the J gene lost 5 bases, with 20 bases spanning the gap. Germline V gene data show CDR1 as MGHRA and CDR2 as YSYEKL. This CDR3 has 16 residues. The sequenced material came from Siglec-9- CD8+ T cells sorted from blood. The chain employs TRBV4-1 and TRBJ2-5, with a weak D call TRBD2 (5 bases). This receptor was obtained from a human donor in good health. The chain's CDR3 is CASSLGLTNVGETQYF. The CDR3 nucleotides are TGCGCCAGCAGCCTCGGACTGACTAATGTTGGGGAGACCCAGTACTTC.